This T cell receptor beta chain is drawn from a study of cytomegalovirus exposure and HLA in healthy donors. V gave up 5 bases and J gave up 1 base, with 8 bases separating them. This CDR3 contains 12 residues. Germline V lookup: CDR1 SQVTM, CDR2 ANQGSEA. The PCR had 60 Vbeta and 13 Jbeta primers. The repertoire was sequenced with immunoSEQ multiplex PCR; TCRdb's copy has only in-frame clones and lacks some. Among about 170,000 clones listed, about 85% were seen once. The sample was PBMCs. The TCR sequence derives from a man aged 18 to 29 in good health and CMV-seropositive. The chain uses TRBV29-1 and TRBJ1-1; D gene uncertain. CDR3 nucleotides: TGCAGCGTTTCAGGCGCGAACACTGAAGCTTTCTTT. It translates to CSVSGANTEAFF.